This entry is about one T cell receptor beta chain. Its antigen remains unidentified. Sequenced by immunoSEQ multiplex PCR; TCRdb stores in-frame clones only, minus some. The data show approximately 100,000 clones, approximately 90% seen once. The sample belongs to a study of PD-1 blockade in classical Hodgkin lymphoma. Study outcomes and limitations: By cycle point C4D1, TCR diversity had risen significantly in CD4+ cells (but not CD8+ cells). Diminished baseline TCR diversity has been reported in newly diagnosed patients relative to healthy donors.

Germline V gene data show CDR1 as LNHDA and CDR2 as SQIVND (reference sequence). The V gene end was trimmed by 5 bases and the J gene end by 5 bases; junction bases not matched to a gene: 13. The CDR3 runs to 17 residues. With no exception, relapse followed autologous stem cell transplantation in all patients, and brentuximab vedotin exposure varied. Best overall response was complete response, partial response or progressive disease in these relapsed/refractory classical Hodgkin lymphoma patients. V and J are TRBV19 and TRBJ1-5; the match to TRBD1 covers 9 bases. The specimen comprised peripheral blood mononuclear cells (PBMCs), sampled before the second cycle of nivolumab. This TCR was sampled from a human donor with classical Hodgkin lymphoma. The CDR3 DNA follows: TGTGCCAGTAGTCCCACCCCCTCGACAGGGGGGGATCAGCCCCAGCATTTT. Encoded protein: CASSPTPSTGGDQPQHF.